Shown below are 19 T cell receptor beta chains from a single sample sequenced in a study of blood T cell repertoires in COVID-19 (dated by TCRdb to the early 2020s). Libraries were made using the immunoSEQ multiplex PCR assay. TCRdb obtained this table from immuneACCESS and retained in-frame rearrangements with V and J assigned. These tables miss some clones; where compared with another copy, unresolved V genes account for less than half of the shortfall, and the remainder is unexplained. Recorded for this sample are around 96,000 clones; roughly 95% of them occurred a single time. Around 4.2% of the sample belongs to the ten largest clones. Sequencing was carried out using peripheral blood. The receptor source for this set is a human donor with active COVID-19. The donor label of this sample is uncertain.

J is TRBJ1-1 and V is TRBV7-9; D might be TRBD1 (5 bases). This CDR3 has 14 residues. Germline values: CDR1 SEHNR, CDR2 FQNEAQ (reference sequence). Deletions cut 3 bases from V and 0 bases from J, with 8 bases between. CDR3 amino acids: CASSFRGMNTEAFF. CDR3 nucleotide sequence: TGTGCCAGCAGCTTCCGGGGGATGAACACTGAAGCTTTCTTT.

The chain is built from TRBV6-5 and TRBJ1-2; D unresolved. The CDR3 contains 10 residues. V was trimmed by 10 bases and J by 8 bases, leaving 11 bases between them. Germline CDR1 reads MNHEY; CDR2 reads SVGAGI. CDR3 sequence reads: CATSEYGYTF. For the CDR3, the DNA is TGTGCCACCTCTGAGTACGGCTACACCTTC.

V and J are TRBV19 and TRBJ2-2; possible D gene TRBD2, 5 bases. The germline CDR1 and CDR2 sequences are LNHDA and SQIVND (reference sequence). The V end was cut by 11 bases, the J end by 8 bases, with 15 bases between. The CDR3 runs to 12 residues. CDR3 bases: TGTGCCGCGGTAGGAAGGAGGGGGGAGCTGTTTTTT. Amino acids: CAAVGRRGELFF.

This clone has just one count. The chain employs TRBV5-6 and TRBJ1-5, with a weak D call TRBD1 (6 bases). From germline, CDR1 is SGHDT and CDR2 YYEEEE. This CDR3 comprises 14 residues. V was shortened by 1 base and J by 6 bases, with 11 bases between the two germline ends. As DNA, the CDR3 is TGTGCCAGCAGCTTGAGGGGAGGGGGTCAGCCCCAGCATTTT. It specifies CASSLRGGGQPQHF.

The chain is built from TRBV4-1 and TRBJ2-5; no reliable D call. The germline gives CDR1 MGHRA, CDR2 YSYEKL. Trimming took 4 bases from V and 5 from J, leaving 11 bases between them. CDR3 length equals 13 residues. CDR3 in DNA: TGCGCCAGCAGCCCCCCGGCCGGGGAGACCCAGTACTTC. It specifies CASSPPAGETQYF.

The rearrangement links TRBV9 to TRBJ2-5, with 8 nucleotides matching TRBD1. J was trimmed by 4 bases and V by 2 bases; bases with no gene match: 7. Germline V gene sequence: CDR1 SGDLS, CDR2 YYNGEE. This CDR3 spans 15 amino acids. As DNA, the CDR3 is TGTGCCAGCAGCGTCCAGGACAGGGAAGGAGAGACCCAGTACTTC. Translating gives CASSVQDREGETQYF.

The chain combines TRBV5-8 with TRBJ1-5; no clear D. From germline, CDR1 is SGHTS and CDR2 YDEGEE. V gave up 2 bases and J gave up 4 bases, with 13 bases separating them. The CDR3 has 15 amino acids. The CDR3 coding sequence is TGTGCCAGCAGCTTAGGAGAGAATGGTAATCAGCCCCAGCATTTT. It specifies CASSLGENGNQPQHF.

This clone was picked up a small number of times. The chain links TRBV4-2 to TRBJ1-6; TRBD1 might be the D (5 bases). Germline CDR1 and CDR2: LGHNA and YNFKEQ. V lost 4 bases and J lost 9, with 13 bases in between. The CDR3 runs 14 residues. The DNA for the CDR3 is TGTGCCAGCAGCCGAGACAGATGGGCTTCACCCCTCCACTTT. Its translation: CASSRDRWASPLHF.

The rearrangement links TRBV4-3 to TRBJ1-6; a possible D gene is TRBD1 (5 bases). CDR1 is LGHNA and CDR2 is YSLEER in the germline V gene. The CDR3 extends over 15 amino acids. Trimming took 0 bases from V and 6 from J, leaving 9 bases between them. As DNA, the CDR3 is TGCGCCAGCAGCCAAGATGGTCAGGGTAATTCACCCCTCCACTTT. The encoded protein is CASSQDGQGNSPLHF.

This clone was counted once. The chain uses TRBV5-8 and TRBJ2-3; D is ambiguous. From germline, CDR1 is SGHTS and CDR2 YDEGEE. The germline V and J ends were trimmed by 1 base and 4 bases, with 4 bases remaining between them. The CDR3 contains 12 residues. The CDR3 DNA follows: TGTGCCAGCAGCTTGCGTTCAGATACGCAGTATTTT. Its protein product is CASSLRSDTQYF.

The V call is TRBV6-5, the J call TRBJ1-4; 7 bases are a match to TRBD1. Germline CDR1 MNHEY, CDR2 SVGAGI. The V segment lost 2 bases and the J segment 12 bases; nucleotides outside the gene matches: 3. The CDR3 is 12 amino acids. CDR3 DNA sequence: TGTGCCAGCAGTTACCCGGGACAGCAACTGTTTTTT. This translates into CASSYPGQQLFF.

V and J are TRBV3-1 (or the pseudogene TRBV3-2) and TRBJ2-1; 10 positions agree with TRBD2. With V trimmed by 3 bases and J by 13 bases, 9 bases remained unmatched. The CDR3 length is 14 residues. The germline V gene has CDR1 LGHDT and CDR2 YNNKEL (reference sequence). Here the CDR3 DNA reads TGTGCCAGCAGCCAGCGGGCTAGCGGGGGCCTACAGTTCTTC. The encoded protein is CASSQRASGGLQFF.

The CDR3 spells CASSAGLVPYEQYF. The CDR3 DNA reads TGTGCCAGCAGCGCGGGACTAGTCCCCTACGAGCAGTACTTC. This chain uses TRBV9 with TRBJ2-7, with 8 bases that match TRBD2. CDR1 and CDR2 from the germline V gene are SGDLS and YYNGEE. Trimming at V came to 3 bases and at J to 2 bases, leaving 4 bases not matched to a gene. The CDR3 totals 14 residues.

The chain has TRBV19 and TRBJ1-1; the match to TRBD1 covers 8 bases. Germline V CDR1 and CDR2: LNHDA, SQIVND (reference sequence). Trimming cost V 5 bases and J 3 bases; bases outside gene matches: 11. This CDR3 spans 16 amino acids. In nucleotides, the CDR3 is TGTGCCAGTAGTTTTCGTTTGACAGGGGCGTACACTGAAGCTTTCTTT. It codes for CASSFRLTGAYTEAFF.

V usage is TRBV11-3 and J usage is TRBJ2-3; TRBD2 might be the D (5 bases). Germline V lookup: CDR1 SGHNT, CDR2 YENEEA. V was trimmed by 5 bases and J by 5 bases, leaving 8 bases between them. This CDR3 comprises 12 residues. For the CDR3, the DNA is TGTGCCAGCAGCGTAGGGAGAGATACGCAGTATTTT. It specifies CASSVGRDTQYF. Full variable domain (remainder filled in from reference TRBV11-3 and TRBJ2-3): EAGVVQSPRYKIIEKKQPVAFWCNPISGHNTLYWYLQNLGQGPELLIRYENEEAVDDSQLPKDRFSAERLKGVDSTLKIQPAELGDSAVYLCASSVGRDTQYFGPGTRLTVL.

This chain joins TRBV27 and TRBJ1-1; D perhaps matches TRBD1 (6 bases). This CDR3 spans 14 amino acids. V shed 6 bases and J shed 4 bases, with 15 bases lying between them. Germline values: CDR1 MNHEY, CDR2 SMNVEV (reference sequence). The CDR3 DNA reads TGTGCCAGCAGCCCCAGGGGTTTGGGCACTGAAGCTTTCTTT. It is translated as CASSPRGLGTEAFF.

This chain links TRBV7-2 with TRBJ2-3; TRBD2 agrees at 9 bases. The CDR3 runs to 16 residues. Germline V gene lookup returns CDR1 SGHTA and CDR2 FQGNSA. J lost 3 bases, V lost 5 bases, and 9 bases had no gene match. The CDR3 protein is CASSLSRGGLTDTQYF. Written as DNA, the CDR3 is TGTGCCAGCAGCCTTTCGCGGGGGGGCCTGACAGATACGCAGTATTTT.

V gene TRBV24-1 combines with J gene TRBJ2-7; 7 bases are shared with TRBD1. Germline CDR1 reads KGHDR; CDR2 reads SFDVKD. CDR3 length: 15 residues. J lost 2 bases, V lost 4 bases, and 7 bases had no gene match. This chain's CDR3 is CATSDPTGRTYEQYF. The CDR3 DNA sequence: TGTGCCACCAGTGACCCGACAGGGAGAACCTACGAGCAGTACTTC.

This clone was recorded once. The chain couples TRBV6-1 to TRBJ2-1; D may be TRBD1 (6 bases). This CDR3 is built from 14 residues. Looked up from germline, CDR1 is MNHNS and CDR2 is SASEGT. V was clipped by 2 bases and J by 4 bases, with 9 bases between them. The CDR3 spells CASSELGQYNEQFF. CDR3 DNA: TGTGCCAGCAGTGAACTTGGACAGTACAATGAGCAGTTCTTC.